The T cell receptor beta chain described here comes from a study of blood T cell repertoires in COVID-19. Across the study: Researchers got acute and convalescent COVID-19 samples from the United States, Italy and Spain. From T cells, B-cell-depleted T cells, or PBMCs came the material, which was cDNA or gDNA.

Methods used by the authors: Counts of nucleated cells, estimated from reference gene primer amplification, were obtained. Some clones are missing from TCRdb's copy, which holds only in-frame ones; the method was immunoSEQ multiplex PCR. The V and J calls and the clone size are those of that table, but D and trimming were determined from the DNA. In the table there are approximately 55,000 clones, 60% to 85% of which are singletons. Patients from Seattle were sampled longitudinally, starting during active infection. Germline trimming cut 5 bases from V and 2 bases from J; bases unmatched to any gene: 11. In germline, CDR1 is SQVTM, CDR2 ANQGSEA. The CDR3 totals 15 residues.

This chain joins TRBV29-1 and TRBJ2-5, with 7 bases that match TRBD1. Sequenced: peripheral blood. The TCR originated in a young man with COVID-19, enrolled during active disease. CDR3 sequence (DNA): TGCAGCGTTCACATTGAGAGGGGACAGCAAGAGACCCAGTACTTC. Protein product: CSVHIERGQQETQYF.